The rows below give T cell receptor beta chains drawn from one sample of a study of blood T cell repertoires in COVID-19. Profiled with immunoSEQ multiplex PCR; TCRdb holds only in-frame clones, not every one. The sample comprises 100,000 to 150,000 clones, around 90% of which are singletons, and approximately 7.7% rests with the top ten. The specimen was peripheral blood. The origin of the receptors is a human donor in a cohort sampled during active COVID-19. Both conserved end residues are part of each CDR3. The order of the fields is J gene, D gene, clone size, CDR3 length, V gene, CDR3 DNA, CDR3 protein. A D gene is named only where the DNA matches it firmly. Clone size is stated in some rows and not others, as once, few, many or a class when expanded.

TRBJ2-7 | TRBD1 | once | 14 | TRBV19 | TGTGCCAGTAGTTTCGACAGGGGCGACTACGAGCAGTACTTC | CASSFDRGDYEQYF
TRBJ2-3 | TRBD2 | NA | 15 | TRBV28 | TGTGCCAGCAGTTTGGGGACTAGTGACACAGATACGCAGTATTTT | CASSLGTSDTDTQYF
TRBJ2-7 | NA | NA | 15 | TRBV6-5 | TGTGCCAGCAGGTCCCACCGGGACACCTCCTACGAGCAGTACTTC | CASRSHRDTSYEQYF
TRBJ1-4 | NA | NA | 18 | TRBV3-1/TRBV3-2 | TGTGCCAGCAGCCCCCCGCGAGGGGGGGGTCGTCGGTATGAAAAACTGTTTTTT | CASSPPRGGGRRYEKLFF
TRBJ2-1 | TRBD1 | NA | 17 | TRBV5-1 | TGCGCCAGCAGCTTGGAAGGGACAGGACTTACCTACAATGAGCAGTTCTTC | CASSLEGTGLTYNEQFF
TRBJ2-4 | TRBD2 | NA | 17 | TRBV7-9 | TGTGCCAGCAGCTTAGCTGCGGGGGGCCGGAGCAAAAACATTCAGTACTTC | CASSLAAGGRSKNIQYF
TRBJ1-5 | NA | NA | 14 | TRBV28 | TGTGCCAGCAGGCCCTGGGGGGGTGATCAGCCCCAGCATTTT | CASRPWGGDQPQHF
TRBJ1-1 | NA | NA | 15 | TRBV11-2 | TGTGCCAGCAGCTTAGCGGGGGGCCGGAACACTGAAGCTTTCTTT | CASSLAGGRNTEAFF
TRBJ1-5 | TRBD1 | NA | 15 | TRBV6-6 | TGTGCCAGCATCGGACAGGGCGGGTTGGGTCAGCCCCAGCATTTT | CASIGQGGLGQPQHF
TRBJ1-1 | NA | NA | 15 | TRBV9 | TGTGCCAGCAGCGTAGTGGGGCGTTCGAACACTGAAGCTTTCTTT | CASSVVGRSNTEAFF
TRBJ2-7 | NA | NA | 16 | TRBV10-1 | TGCGCCAGCAGTGAGAGTCGAGGCCTTACTTCCTACGAGCAGTACTTC | CASSESRGLTSYEQYF
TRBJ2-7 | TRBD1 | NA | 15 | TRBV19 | TGTGCCAGTAGTACCTCCGGGACAGGGGACTACGAGCAGTACTTC | CASSTSGTGDYEQYF
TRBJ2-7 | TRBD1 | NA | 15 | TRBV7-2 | TGTGCCAGCAGCCCCCGACAGGGGGCGTTTTCCGAGCAGTACTTC | CASSPRQGAFSEQYF
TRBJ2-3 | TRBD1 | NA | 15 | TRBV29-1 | TGCAGCGTTACAGTCGTCGGGACAGGGGGTGGTACGCAGTATTTT | CSVTVVGTGGGTQYF
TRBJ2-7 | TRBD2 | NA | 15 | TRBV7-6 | TGTGCCAGCAGCGGACTAGCGGGTGGCTCCTACGAGCAGTACTTC | CASSGLAGGSYEQYF
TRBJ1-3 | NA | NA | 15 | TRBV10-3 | TGTGCCATCAGTGAGTCGGCCCGCTCTGGAAACACCATATATTTT | CAISESARSGNTIYF
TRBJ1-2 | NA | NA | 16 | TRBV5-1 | TGCGCCAGCAGCTTGAGACCTGGAGAGCAGCCCTATGGCTACACCTTC | CASSLRPGEQPYGYTF
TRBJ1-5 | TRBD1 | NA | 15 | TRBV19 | TGTGCCAGTTCCTACGGACAGGGCCCTAATCAGCCCCAGCATTTT | CASSYGQGPNQPQHF
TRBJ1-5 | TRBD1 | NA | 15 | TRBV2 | TGTGCCAGCAGTACGGACAGGGGGCCGAATCAGCCCCAGCATTTT | CASSTDRGPNQPQHF
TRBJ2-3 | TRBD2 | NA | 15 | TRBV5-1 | TGCGCCAGCAGCTCACTAGCGCTTCGCACAGATACGCAGTATTTT | CASSSLALRTDTQYF
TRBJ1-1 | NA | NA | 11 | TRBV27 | TGTGCCAGCAGTTTCCGCACTGAAGCTTTCTTT | CASSFRTEAFF
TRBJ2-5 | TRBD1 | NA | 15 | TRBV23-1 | TGCGCCAGCCGATGCGACAGGGGCGACCAAGAGACCCAGTACTTC | CASRCDRGDQETQYF
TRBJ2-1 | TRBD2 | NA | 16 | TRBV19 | TGTGCCAGTAGTATAGGCGGGGGGGGCCTCTACAATGAGCAGTTCTTC | CASSIGGGGLYNEQFF
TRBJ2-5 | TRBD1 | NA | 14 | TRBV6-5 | TGTGCCAGCAGCCGGGACAGGGCCAAAGAGACCCAGTACTTC | CASSRDRAKETQYF
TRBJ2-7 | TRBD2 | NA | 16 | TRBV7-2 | TGTGCCAGCAGCTCCCCCCTAGGCGGGGGGACCTACGAGCAGTACTTC | CASSSPLGGGTYEQYF
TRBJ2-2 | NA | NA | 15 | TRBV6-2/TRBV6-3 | TGTGCCAGCAGTACCTCGGGGGTGAACACCGGGGAGCTGTTTTTT | CASSTSGVNTGELFF
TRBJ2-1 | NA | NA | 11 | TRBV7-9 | TGTGCCAGCAGCACATCTAATGAGCAGTTCTTC | CASSTSNEQFF
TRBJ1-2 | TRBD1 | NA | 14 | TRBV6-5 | TGTGCCAGCAGTCCTCGACAGGGGACCCATGGCTACACCTTC | CASSPRQGTHGYTF
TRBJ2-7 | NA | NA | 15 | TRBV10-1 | TGCGCCAGCAGTGAGTCCCAGGACACCACCTACGAGCAGTACTTC | CASSESQDTTYEQYF
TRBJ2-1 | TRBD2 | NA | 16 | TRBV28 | TGTGCCAGCAGTTTAATCGGGTTAGCGGGGTACAATGAGCAGTTCTTC | CASSLIGLAGYNEQFF
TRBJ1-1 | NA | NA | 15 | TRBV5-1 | TGCGCCAGCAGCTCGACGGGCGGGGAGGACACTGAAGCTTTCTTT | CASSSTGGEDTEAFF
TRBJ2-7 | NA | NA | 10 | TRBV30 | TGTGCCGGAGGGGAGTTCGAGCAGTACTTC | CAGGEFEQYF
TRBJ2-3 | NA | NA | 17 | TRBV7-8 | TGTGCCAGCAGCTTAGCGCCCCAGGCCGGGAGAACAGATACGCAGTATTTT | CASSLAPQAGRTDTQYF
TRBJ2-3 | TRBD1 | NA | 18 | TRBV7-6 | TGTGCCAGCAGCTTATTCCGGCCGGCCAGGGGGAGCACAGATACGCAGTATTTT | CASSLFRPARGSTDTQYF
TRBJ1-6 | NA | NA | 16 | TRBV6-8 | TGTGCCAGCAGTTACGACGGGAGCTCCTATAATTCACCCCTCCACTTT | CASSYDGSSYNSPLHF
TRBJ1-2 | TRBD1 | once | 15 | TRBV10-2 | TGCGCCAGCACTCCGGACAGGGGGCTGGCCTATGGCTACACCTTC | CASTPDRGLAYGYTF
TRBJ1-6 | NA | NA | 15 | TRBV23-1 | TGCGCCAGCGGAATTTTAGGAGATAAGGTCTCACCCCTCCACTTT | CASGILGDKVSPLHF
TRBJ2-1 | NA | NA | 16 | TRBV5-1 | TGCGCCAGCAGCTTGGGGCAGGGGGGCTCCTACAATGAGCAGTTCTTC | CASSLGQGGSYNEQFF
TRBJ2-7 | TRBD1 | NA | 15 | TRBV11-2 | TGTGCCAGCAGCTTGTGGGACAGGGGTTCCTACGAGCAGTACTTC | CASSLWDRGSYEQYF
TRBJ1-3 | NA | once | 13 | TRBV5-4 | TGTGCCAGCAGCTTGTATATCGGAAACACCATATATTTT | CASSLYIGNTIYF
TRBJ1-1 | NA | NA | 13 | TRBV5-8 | TGTGCCAGCAGCTTGCAGGGGTTTGCTGAAGCTTTCTTT | CASSLQGFAEAFF
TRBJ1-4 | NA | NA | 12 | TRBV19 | TGTGCCACCAGTATATCAGGAAAAAAACTGTTTTTT | CATSISGKKLFF
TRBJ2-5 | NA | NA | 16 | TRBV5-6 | TGTGCCAGCAGCCCGGGACTCCGAGAAGTTCAAGAGACCCAGTACTTC | CASSPGLREVQETQYF
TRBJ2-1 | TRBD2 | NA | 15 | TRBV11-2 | TGTGCCAGCAGCTGGGGACTCGGACTAGGCAATGAGCAGTTCTTC | CASSWGLGLGNEQFF
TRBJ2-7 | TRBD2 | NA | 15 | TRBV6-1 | TGTGCCAGCAGTGAATACGGGGGGGGGCTTTACGAGCAGTACTTC | CASSEYGGGLYEQYF